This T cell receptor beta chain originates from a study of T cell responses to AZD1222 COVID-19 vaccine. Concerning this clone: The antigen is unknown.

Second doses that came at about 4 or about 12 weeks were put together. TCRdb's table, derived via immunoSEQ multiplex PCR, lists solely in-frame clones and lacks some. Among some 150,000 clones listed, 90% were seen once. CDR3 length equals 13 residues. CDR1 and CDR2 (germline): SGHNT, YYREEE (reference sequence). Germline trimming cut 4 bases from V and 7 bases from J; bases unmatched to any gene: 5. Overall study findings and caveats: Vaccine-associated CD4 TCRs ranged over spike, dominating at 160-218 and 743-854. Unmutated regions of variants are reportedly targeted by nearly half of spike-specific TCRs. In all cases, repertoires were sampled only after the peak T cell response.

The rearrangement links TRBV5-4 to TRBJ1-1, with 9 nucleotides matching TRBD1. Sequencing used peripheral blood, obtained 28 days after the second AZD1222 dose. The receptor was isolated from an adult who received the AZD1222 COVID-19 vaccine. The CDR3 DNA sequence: TGTGCCAGCAGCCGGGGACAGGGAGGTGAAGCTTTCTTT. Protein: CASSRGQGGEAFF.